The clone carrying this T cell receptor beta chain appeared a few times. The antigen is unknown. These data are taken from a study of T-cell reconstitution after alpha-beta-depleted transplantation in children. Study conclusions and caveats: The high TCRbeta diversity at day 60 in some patients came from surviving recipient T cells and thymic progenitors.

Germline V lookup: CDR1 MNHEY, CDR2 SVGEGT. V was clipped by 7 bases and J by 2 bases; unmatched bases: 7. The CDR3 length is 14 residues. The authors prepared the TCRbeta library with unique molecular identifiers. TCRdb recomputed calls from the PCR reads with MiXCR, one row per CDR3 protein. The data show approximately 430,000 distinct CDR3 sequences, 15% to 20% seen once. This receptor was obtained from a boy younger than two who had a stem cell transplant for Wiskott-Aldrich syndrome, so the T cells may come from the graft donor. This chain connects TRBV6-2 or TRBV6-3 to TRBJ2-5; 7 bases line up with TRBD1. This material consisted of PBMCs, mostly from graft donor cells, taken 360 days after TCRalphabeta/CD19-depleted stem cell transplant. The CDR3 region has the DNA TGTGCCAGCACTAGACGGGGACAGCAAGAGACCCAGTACTTC. Translating gives CASTRRGQQETQYF.